This TCR beta chain was recovered during a study of T cell responses to AZD1222 COVID-19 vaccine. Study outcomes and limitations: Unmutated variant regions are reportedly targeted by nearly half of spike-specific TCRs.

Some clones are missing from TCRdb's copy, which holds only in-frame ones; the method was immunoSEQ multiplex PCR. This sample has 160,000 or so clones; just under 90% occur once, and the top ten carry roughly 4%. To note about this clone: Antigen: not known.

Germline CDR1 and CDR2: SGHAT and FQNNGV. Trimming removed 3 bases from V and 2 bases from J, with 19 bases in between. CDR3 size: 17 residues. Here the sequenced sample was peripheral blood, taken 28 days after the second dose of the MenACWY control vaccine. This sequence was found in an adult who received the MenACWY meningococcal vaccine as a control. The chain joins TRBV11-2 to TRBJ1-2; D may be TRBD1 (5 bases). The CDR3 DNA follows: TGTGCCAGCAGCTTGGCGCCAAGGGGACCAAGAAACTATGGCTACACCTTC. It specifies CASSLAPRGPRNYGYTF.